This entry lists 26 T cell receptor beta chains sequenced from one sample in a study of shared clonotypes between healthy human individuals. Profiling relied on immunoSEQ multiplex PCR, and the TCRdb table lists in-frame clones only, not all of them. The table lists some 2 million clones, 85% to 95% of them singletons. Material for sequencing was naive CD4+ T cells sorted from blood. This sample's subset: CD45RA+ positively selected. These receptors all stem from a man aged 18 to 29 in good health.

This chain uses TRBV30 with TRBJ2-2; D perhaps matches TRBD2 (5 bases). The length of the CDR3 is 14 residues. Germline V gives CDR1 GTSNPN, CDR2 SVGIG (reference sequence). V was cut by 3 bases and J by 6 bases, with 14 bases left in between. CDR3 loop: CAWRAVTGSGELFF. CDR3 bases: TGTGCCTGGAGAGCGGTGACCGGGTCCGGGGAGCTGTTTTTT.

The chain couples TRBV5-1 to TRBJ1-4, with unresolved D. Germline V lookup: CDR1 SGHRS, CDR2 YFSETQ. V lost 7 bases, J lost 0 bases, and 13 bases lay in between. The CDR3 covers 15 residues. For the CDR3, the DNA is TGCGCCAGCCAGAGGGAGGGAACAACTAATGAAAAACTGTTTTTT. It is translated as CASQREGTTNEKLFF.

This chain links TRBV11-2 with TRBJ1-5, with unresolved D. The germline V gene has CDR1 SGHAT and CDR2 FQNNGV. Trimming took off 1 base at V and 5 bases at J, with 9 bases between the two ends. The CDR3 length is 14 residues. CDR3 in DNA: TGTGCCAGCAGCTTAGTTTCAAATGATCAGCCCCAGCATTTT. It codes for CASSLVSNDQPQHF.

This chain links TRBV11-2 with TRBJ2-5; no reliable D call. Germline V gene data show CDR1 as SGHAT and CDR2 as FQNNGV. The length of the CDR3 is 13 residues. V lost 0 bases to trimming and J lost 3 bases, with 5 bases between them. The CDR3 here is CASSLELKETQYF. The CDR3 DNA is TGTGCCAGCAGCTTAGAGCTGAAAGAGACCCAGTACTTC. The full variable domain, rest sourced from reference TRBV11-2 and TRBJ2-5, is EAGVAQSPRYKIIEKRQSVAFWCNPISGHATLYWYQQILGQGPKLLIQFQNNGVVDDSQLPKDRFSAERLKGVDSTLKIQPAKLEDSAVYLCASSLELKETQYFGPGTRLLVL.

The chain joins TRBV6-1 to TRBJ1-4, with no clear D. This CDR3 region has 14 residues. Trimming pared 7 bases from V and 0 bases from J, leaving 9 bases between. Germline V gene sequence: CDR1 MNHNS, CDR2 SASEGT. The CDR3 sequence: CASMLGATNEKLFF. CDR3 sequence (DNA): TGTGCCAGCATGTTGGGTGCAACTAATGAAAAACTGTTTTTT.

The CDR3 region has the DNA TGCAGCGTTGAACTGAACTCCTACGAGCAGTACTTC. Translated: CSVELNSYEQYF. The J gene is TRBJ2-7, the V gene TRBV29-1; no clear D. The V end was cut by 2 bases, the J end by 0 bases, with 5 bases between. The germline CDR1 and CDR2 sequences are SQVTM and ANQGSEA. The CDR3 runs to 12 residues.

The chain has TRBV18 and TRBJ1-1; D unclear. Deletions cut 2 bases from V and 1 base from J, with 14 bases between. The V gene's germline CDR1 is KGHSH and CDR2 LQKENI. The CDR3 covers 16 residues. The CDR3 is CASSPTTVAENTEAFF. The CDR3 region has the DNA TGTGCCAGCTCACCAACGACTGTCGCAGAGAACACTGAAGCTTTCTTT.

V is TRBV5-1 and J is TRBJ2-5; 7 bases match TRBD1. Trimming cost V 0 bases and J 3 bases; bases outside gene matches: 5. This CDR3 comprises 15 residues. Germline V lookup: CDR1 SGHRS, CDR2 YFSETQ. In DNA, the CDR3 is TGCGCCAGCAGCTTGGTCGACAGGGTAGAAGAGACCCAGTACTTC. Residues: CASSLVDRVEETQYF.

Concerning this clone: Germline and junction disagree at one end, which may indicate a read error. This specimen includes other DNA sequences encoding the same CDR3. This chain joins TRBV27 and TRBJ1-2; TRBD1 aligns across 8 bases. The CDR3 is made up of 19 amino acids. Germline V gene lookup returns CDR1 MNHEY and CDR2 SMNVEV (reference sequence). CDR3 coding DNA: TGTGCCAGCAGTTTTTTTACCCAACCCGGGACAGGAAGTAACTATGGCTACACTTTC. Protein: CASSFFTQPGTGSNYGYTF.

The gene calls are TRBV9 and TRBJ2-3; no reliable D call. The CDR3 covers 15 residues. Per the germline V gene, CDR1 is SGDLS and CDR2 is YYNGEE. The V gene lost 2 bases and the J gene lost 0 bases, with 10 bases spanning the gap. In DNA form, the CDR3 reads TGTGCCAGCAGCGTGACGGCTCCTAGCACAGATACGCAGTATTTT. It codes for CASSVTAPSTDTQYF.

The V gene is TRBV7-3, the J gene TRBJ2-7; 7 bases map to TRBD1. Germline values: CDR1 SGHTA, CDR2 FQGTGA. Unmatched junction bases numbered 10, after V lost 2 bases and J lost 3 bases. This CDR3 has 16 amino acids. The CDR3 nucleotides are TGTGCCAGCAGCTTAGCGCTACAGGGGTTAGGCTACGAGCAGTACTTC. Residues: CASSLALQGLGYEQYF.

A single count supports this clone. This chain connects TRBV7-9 to TRBJ2-7; D unresolved. CDR1 and CDR2 (germline): SEHNR, FQNEAQ (reference sequence). V was cut by 1 base and J by 7 bases, with 11 bases left in between. The CDR3 is 13 amino acids. CDR3 loop: CASSLGTLGEQYF. Written as DNA, the CDR3 is TGTGCCAGCAGCTTAGGGACCCTTGGGGAGCAGTACTTC.

The CDR3 reads CASKGGTLAKNSPLHF. In DNA, the CDR3 is TGTGCCAGCAAAGGGGGGACTCTGGCGAAAAATTCACCCCTCCACTTT. The V and J genes are TRBV27 and TRBJ1-6; tentatively, D is TRBD1 (6 bases). The length of the CDR3 is 16 residues. CDR1 and CDR2 from the germline V gene are MNHEY and SMNVEV (reference sequence). V was pared by 7 bases and J by 7 bases, with 20 bases between.

The chain has TRBV19 and TRBJ1-5; D ambiguous. Trimming stripped 3 bases from V and 6 bases from J, with 15 bases between. The CDR3 consists of 15 residues. Germline loops: CDR1 LNHDA, CDR2 SQIVND (reference sequence). The CDR3 DNA follows: TGTGCCAGTAGTATTGGAATATCGGTCGGTCAGCCCCAGCATTTT. This encodes CASSIGISVGQPQHF.

The chain carries TRBV11-2 and TRBJ2-2; D perhaps matches TRBD2 (5 bases). V lost 6 bases, J lost 4 bases, and 12 bases lay in between. CDR3 length equals 14 residues. The germline V gene encodes CDR1 SGHAT and CDR2 FQNNGV. The CDR3 region is CASRPGGITGELFF. The CDR3 DNA sequence: TGTGCCAGCAGGCCCGGAGGAATCACCGGGGAGCTGTTTTTT.

The sample holds one count of this clone. The rearrangement joins TRBV5-1 to TRBJ2-1; D uncertain. The CDR3 has 14 amino acids. V was shortened by 4 bases and J by 9 bases, with 17 bases between the two germline ends. CDR1 is SGHRS, CDR2 YFSETQ, per germline. As DNA, the CDR3 is TGCGCCAGCAGCCGTTCGGGCAGCAACCCTGAGCAGTTCTTC. Translating gives CASSRSGSNPEQFF.

The chain is built from TRBV10-2 and TRBJ2-1; 7 bases agree with TRBD1. Looked up from germline, CDR1 is WSHSY and CDR2 is SAAADI. The CDR3 is 13 amino acids. Trimming at V came to 6 bases and at J to 5 bases, leaving 4 bases not matched to a gene. The CDR3 region has the DNA TGCGCCAGCAGGACAGGGAACGACAATGAGCAGTTCTTC. Its translation: CASRTGNDNEQFF.

The rearrangement joins TRBV18 to TRBJ2-5; TRBD1 agrees at 8 bases. The assigned J gene may be wrong: the sequence end matches TRBJ2-7 better. The CDR3 spans 15 residues. Germline CDR1 is KGHSH and CDR2 is LQKENI. The CDR3 loop reads CASSPPDRAKGEQYF. DNA for the CDR3: TGTGCCAGCTCACCACCGGACAGGGCAAAAGGCGAGCAGTACTTC.

The chain joins TRBV2 to TRBJ1-4; TRBD1 is a possible D gene (5 bases). V lost 6 bases to trimming and J lost 0 bases, with 8 bases between them. The CDR3 has 14 residues. Germline CDR1 is SNHLY and CDR2 is FYNNEI. In DNA, the CDR3 is TGTGCCAGCAGAGCAGGGTCAACTAATGAAAAACTGTTTTTT. It translates to CASRAGSTNEKLFF.

CDR3 in amino acids: CASDGNQPQHF. The CDR3 region has the DNA TGTGCCAGTGACGGTAATCAGCCCCAGCATTTT. The genes are TRBV6-1 and TRBJ1-5, with D unclear. CDR3 size: 11 residues. Looked up from germline, CDR1 is MNHNS and CDR2 is SASEGT. Trimming removed 9 bases from V and 4 bases from J, with 7 bases in between.

The chain recombines TRBV30 with TRBJ2-7; 10 bases agree with TRBD2. V dropped 0 bases and J dropped 2; count of bases not matched to a gene: 4. CDR3 length equals 15 residues. Germline lookup yields CDR1 GTSNPN and CDR2 SVGIG (reference sequence). The CDR3 loop reads CAWSVLAGVAYEQYF. The DNA for the CDR3 is TGTGCCTGGAGTGTTCTAGCGGGGGTCGCCTACGAGCAGTACTTC. The full variable domain, rest sourced from reference TRBV30 and TRBJ2-7, is SQTIHQWPATLVQPVGSPLSLECTVEGTSNPNLYWYRQAAGRGLQLLFYSVGIGQISSEVPQNLSASRPQDRQFILSSKKLLLSDSGFYLCAWSVLAGVAYEQYFGPGTRLTVT.

V usage is TRBV2 and J usage is TRBJ1-2; D is perhaps TRBD1 (5 bases). V lost 4 bases and J lost 8, with 14 bases in between. Germline values: CDR1 SNHLY, CDR2 FYNNEI. CDR3 size: 13 residues. CDR3 protein: CASSVEGRNGYTF. In nucleotides, the CDR3 is TGTGCCAGCAGTGTTGAGGGGCGCAACGGCTACACCTTC.

The V call is TRBV19, the J call TRBJ1-4, with 8 nucleotides matching TRBD1. The V gene's germline CDR1 is LNHDA and CDR2 SQIVND (reference sequence). V lost 6 bases and J lost 7; bases outside the gene matches: 10. The CDR3 has 15 amino acids. The CDR3 DNA follows: TGTGCCAGTAGAAAAGTCACAGGGGGAGGTGAAAAACTGTTTTTT. It specifies CASRKVTGGGEKLFF.

This clone was picked up one time. The V call is TRBV6-5, the J call TRBJ1-6; TRBD1 might be the D (5 bases). Germline V gene sequence: CDR1 MNHEY, CDR2 SVGAGI. There are 15 residues in the CDR3. Trimming shortened V by 2 bases and J by 9 bases, and 14 bases separated the two germline ends. CDR3 loop: CASSYEGQEFSPLHF. CDR3 DNA sequence: TGTGCCAGCAGTTACGAGGGGCAGGAATTTTCACCCCTCCACTTT.

The J gene is TRBJ1-1, the V gene TRBV7-9; tentative D call: TRBD1 (6 bases). CDR1 and CDR2 (germline): SEHNR, FQNEAQ (reference sequence). With 1 base removed from V and 1 base from J, the gap between germline ends came to 10 bases. This CDR3 contains 15 residues. The CDR3, as DNA: TGTGCCAGCAGCTTAGTCGGGGGCCCGAACACTGAAGCTTTCTTT. Translation: CASSLVGGPNTEAFF.

This chain links TRBV6-1 with TRBJ2-3; TRBD1 matches at 8 bases. Unmatched junction bases numbered 8, after V lost 7 bases and J lost 2 bases. CDR1 MNHNS and CDR2 SASEGT come from the germline V gene. The CDR3 runs 15 residues. The CDR3 nucleotides are TGTGCCAGCAAAACAGGGGGGCCTTTCACAGATACGCAGTATTTT. It encodes CASKTGGPFTDTQYF.